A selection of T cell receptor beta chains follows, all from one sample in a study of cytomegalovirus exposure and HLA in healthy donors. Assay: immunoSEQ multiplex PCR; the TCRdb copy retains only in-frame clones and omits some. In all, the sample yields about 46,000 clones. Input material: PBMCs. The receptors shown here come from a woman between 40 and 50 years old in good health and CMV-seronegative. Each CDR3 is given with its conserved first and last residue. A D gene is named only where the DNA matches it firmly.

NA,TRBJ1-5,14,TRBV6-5,CASSPVMGRQPQHF,TGTGCCAGCAGTCCGGTCATGGGGCGCCAGCCCCAGCATTTT
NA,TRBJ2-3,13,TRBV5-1,CASSSGTTDTQYF,TGCGCCAGCAGCTCCGGGACTACAGATACGCAGTATTTT
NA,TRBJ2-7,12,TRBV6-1,CASRDSTYEQYF,TGTGCCAGCAGAGATTCCACTTACGAGCAGTACTTC
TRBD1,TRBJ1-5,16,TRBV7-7,CASSKQGGYSNQPQHF,TGTGCTAGCAGCAAGCAGGGGGGATATAGCAATCAGCCCCAGCATTTT
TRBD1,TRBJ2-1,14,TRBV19,CASNQDRSYNEQFF,TGTGCCAGTAATCAGGACAGGTCCTACAATGAGCAGTTCTTC
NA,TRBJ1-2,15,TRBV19,CASSIFPRGSSGYTF,TGTGCCAGTAGTATCTTCCCCCGGGGGTCAAGTGGCTACACCTTC
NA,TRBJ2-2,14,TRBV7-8,CASSLGLFTGELFF,TGTGCCAGCAGCCTGGGACTTTTCACCGGGGAGCTGTTTTTT
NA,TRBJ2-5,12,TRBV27,CASSIRGETQYF,TGTGCCAGCAGTATACGAGGAGAGACCCAGTACTTC
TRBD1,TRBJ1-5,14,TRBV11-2,CASSPGQGNQPQHF,TGTGCCAGCAGTCCCGGACAGGGGAATCAGCCCCAGCATTTT
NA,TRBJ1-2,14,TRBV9,CASSPAPGSYGYTF,TGTGCCAGCAGCCCCGCCCCGGGGAGCTATGGCTACACCTTC
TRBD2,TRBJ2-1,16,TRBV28,CASREGTSGSYNEQFF,TGTGCCAGTAGGGAAGGGACTAGCGGCTCCTACAATGAGCAGTTCTTC
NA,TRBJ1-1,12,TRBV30,CAWGPANTEAFF,TGTGCCTGGGGGCCGGCGAACACTGAAGCTTTCTTT
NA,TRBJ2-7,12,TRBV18,CASSPREYEQYF,TGTGCCAGCTCACCAAGGGAGTACGAGCAGTACTTC
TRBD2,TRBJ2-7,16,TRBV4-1,CASSQALAGGAYEQYF,TGCGCCAGCAGCCAAGCCCTAGCGGGAGGTGCTTACGAGCAGTACTTC
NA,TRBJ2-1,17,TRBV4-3,CASSRRSDSQRGNEQFF,TGCGCCAGCAGCCGGAGGTCGGACAGCCAGAGGGGCAATGAGCAGTTCTTC
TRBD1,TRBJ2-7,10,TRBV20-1,CSAYDRAPYF,TGCAGTGCGTACGACAGGGCACCGTACTTC
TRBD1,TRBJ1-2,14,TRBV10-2,CASSEVQGVGGYTF,TGCGCCAGCAGTGAAGTTCAGGGGGTGGGGGGCTACACCTTC
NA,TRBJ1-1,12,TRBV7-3,CASSLGGGEAFF,TGTGCCAGCAGCTTAGGGGGAGGCGAAGCTTTCTTT
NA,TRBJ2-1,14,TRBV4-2,CASSQEGTALEQFF,TGTGCCAGCAGCCAAGAGGGGACTGCCTTGGAGCAGTTCTTC
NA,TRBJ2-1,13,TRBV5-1,CASSLGLPNEQFF,TGCGCCAGCAGCTTAGGACTTCCAAATGAGCAGTTCTTC
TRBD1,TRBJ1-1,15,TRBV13,CASSQTRTGNTEAFF,TGTGCCAGCAGCCAAACCCGGACAGGGAACACTGAAGCTTTCTTT
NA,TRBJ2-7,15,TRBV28,CASSLGGARRYEQYF,TGTGCCAGCAGTTTAGGCGGGGCCCGAAGGTACGAGCAGTACTTC
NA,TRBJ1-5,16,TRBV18,CASSPYRSSGNQPQHF,TGTGCCAGCTCACCATATCGCTCTTCGGGGAATCAGCCCCAGCATTTT
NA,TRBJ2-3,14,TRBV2,CASSFRESPDTQYF,TGTGCCAGCAGTTTCCGGGAGAGTCCAGATACGCAGTATTTT
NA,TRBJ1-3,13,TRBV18,CASSQGVGNTIYF,TGTGCCAGCTCACAAGGGGTCGGAAACACCATATATTTT
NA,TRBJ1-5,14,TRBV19,CASSIVGGGQPQHF,TGTGCCAGTAGTATTGTCGGGGGAGGCCAGCCCCAGCATTTT
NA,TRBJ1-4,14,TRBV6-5,CASRPPTSNEKLFF,TGTGCCAGCAGACCCCCTACCTCTAATGAAAAACTGTTTTTT
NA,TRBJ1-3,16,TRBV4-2,CASSQDYGRTGNTIYF,TGTGCCAGCAGCCAAGATTATGGCAGAACTGGAAACACCATATATTTT
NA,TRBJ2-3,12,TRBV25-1,CASSSPRGTQYF,TGTGCCAGCAGTTCTCCAAGGGGTACGCAGTATTTT
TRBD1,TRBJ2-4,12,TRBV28,CASRTGENIQYF,TGTGCCAGTCGGACAGGGGAGAACATTCAGTACTTC
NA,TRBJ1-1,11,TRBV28,CASGRGTEAFF,TGTGCCAGCGGCAGGGGCACTGAAGCTTTCTTT
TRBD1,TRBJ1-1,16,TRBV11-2,CASFSWGRGRGTEAFF,TGTGCCAGCTTTAGTTGGGGCAGGGGGCGCGGGACTGAAGCTTTCTTT
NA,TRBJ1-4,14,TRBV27,CASSSGVANEKLFF,TGTGCCAGCAGCTCAGGGGTTGCTAATGAAAAACTGTTTTTT
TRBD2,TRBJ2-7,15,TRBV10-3,CAIAGTSGSSYEQYF,TGTGCCATCGCGGGCACTAGCGGGAGCTCCTACGAGCAGTACTTC
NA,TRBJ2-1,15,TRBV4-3,CASSQEQGRNNEQFF,TGCGCCAGCAGCCAAGAACAGGGGAGGAACAATGAGCAGTTCTTC
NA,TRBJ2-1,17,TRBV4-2,CASSQAGRSGADNEQFF,TGTGCCAGCAGCCAAGCAGGCCGGTCAGGGGCCGACAATGAGCAGTTCTTC
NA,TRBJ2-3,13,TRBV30,CAWSSTRTDTQYF,TGTGCCTGGAGTTCTACTCGCACAGATACGCAGTATTTT
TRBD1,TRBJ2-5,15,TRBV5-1,CASSLRQGLQETQYF,TGCGCCAGCAGCTTGCGACAGGGGCTCCAAGAGACCCAGTACTTC
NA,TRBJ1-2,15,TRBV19,CASSPSRDSVYGYTF,TGTGCCAGTAGCCCTTCGAGGGACTCAGTCTATGGCTACACCTTC
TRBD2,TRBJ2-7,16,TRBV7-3,CASSLRGLAATYEQYF,TGTGCCAGCAGCTTAAGGGGACTAGCGGCGACCTACGAGCAGTACTTC